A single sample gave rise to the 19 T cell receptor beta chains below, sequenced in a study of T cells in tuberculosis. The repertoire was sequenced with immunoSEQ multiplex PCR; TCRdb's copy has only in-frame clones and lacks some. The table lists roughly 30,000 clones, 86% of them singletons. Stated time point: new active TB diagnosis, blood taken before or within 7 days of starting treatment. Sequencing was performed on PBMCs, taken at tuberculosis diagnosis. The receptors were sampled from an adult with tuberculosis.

CDR3 coding DNA: TGTGCCAGCTCACCATTACCGGGGGCCGGGGAGCTGTTTTTT. Protein sequence: CASSPLPGAGELFF. V usage is TRBV18 and J usage is TRBJ2-2; perhaps TRBD2 as D (6 bases). From germline, CDR1 is KGHSH and CDR2 LQKENI. V shed 2 bases and J shed 6 bases, with 10 bases lying between them. This CDR3 region has 14 residues.

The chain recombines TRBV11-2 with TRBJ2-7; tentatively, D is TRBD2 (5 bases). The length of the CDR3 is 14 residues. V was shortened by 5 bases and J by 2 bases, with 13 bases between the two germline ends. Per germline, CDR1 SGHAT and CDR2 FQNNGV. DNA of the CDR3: TGTGCCAGCAGCCTCGGACTGGGAACCTACGAGCAGTACTTC. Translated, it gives CASSLGLGTYEQYF. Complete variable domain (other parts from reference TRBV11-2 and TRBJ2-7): EAGVAQSPRYKIIEKRQSVAFWCNPISGHATLYWYQQILGQGPKLLIQFQNNGVVDDSQLPKDRFSAERLKGVDSTLKIQPAKLEDSAVYLCASSLGLGTYEQYFGPGTRLTVT.

CDR3 sequence (DNA): TGTGCCACCACCAAGAGCTCCTATAATTCACCCCTCCACTTT. Amino acids: CATTKSSYNSPLHF. The chain joins TRBV15 to TRBJ1-6, with no clear D. The germline CDR1 and CDR2 sequences are LNHNV and YYDKDF (reference sequence). Trimming cost V 7 bases and J 0 bases, with 7 bases left between them. CDR3 length: 14 residues.

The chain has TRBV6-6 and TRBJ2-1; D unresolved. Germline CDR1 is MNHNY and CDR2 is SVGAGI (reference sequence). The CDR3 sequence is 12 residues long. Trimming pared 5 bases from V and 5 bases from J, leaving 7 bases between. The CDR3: CASSKLDNEQFF. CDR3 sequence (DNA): TGTGCCAGCAGTAAACTCGACAATGAGCAGTTCTTC.

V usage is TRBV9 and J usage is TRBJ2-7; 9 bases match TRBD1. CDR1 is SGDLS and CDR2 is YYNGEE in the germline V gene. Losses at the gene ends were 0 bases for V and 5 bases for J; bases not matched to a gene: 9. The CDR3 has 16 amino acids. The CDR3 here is CASSVGTGVIGNEQYF. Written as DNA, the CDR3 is TGTGCCAGCAGCGTAGGGACAGGGGTCATTGGAAACGAGCAGTACTTC.

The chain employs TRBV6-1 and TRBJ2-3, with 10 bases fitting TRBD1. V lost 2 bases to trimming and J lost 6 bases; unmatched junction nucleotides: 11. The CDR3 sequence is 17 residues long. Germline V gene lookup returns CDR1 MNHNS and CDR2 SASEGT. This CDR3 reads CASSEMSATGGRDTQYF. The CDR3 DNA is TGTGCCAGCAGTGAAATGTCAGCGACAGGGGGCAGGGATACGCAGTATTTT.

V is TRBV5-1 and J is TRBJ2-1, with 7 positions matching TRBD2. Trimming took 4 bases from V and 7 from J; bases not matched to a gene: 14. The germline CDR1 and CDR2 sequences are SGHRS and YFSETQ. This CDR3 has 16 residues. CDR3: CASSPRVGRGYNEQFF. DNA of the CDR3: TGCGCCAGCAGCCCCAGGGTGGGGCGGGGGTATAATGAGCAGTTCTTC.

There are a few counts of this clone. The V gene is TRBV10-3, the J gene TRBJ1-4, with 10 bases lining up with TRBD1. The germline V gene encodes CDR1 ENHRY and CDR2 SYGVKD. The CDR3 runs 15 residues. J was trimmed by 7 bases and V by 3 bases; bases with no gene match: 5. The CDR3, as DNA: TGTGCCATCAGTGAAGGGGGGACAGGGGTTGAAAAACTGTTTTTT. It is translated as CAISEGGTGVEKLFF.

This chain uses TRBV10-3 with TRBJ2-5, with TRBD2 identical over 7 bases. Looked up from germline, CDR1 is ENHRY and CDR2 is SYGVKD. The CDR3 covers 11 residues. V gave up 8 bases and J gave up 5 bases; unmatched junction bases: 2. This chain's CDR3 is CAIGAGETQYF. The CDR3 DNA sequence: TGTGCCATCGGAGCGGGGGAGACCCAGTACTTC.

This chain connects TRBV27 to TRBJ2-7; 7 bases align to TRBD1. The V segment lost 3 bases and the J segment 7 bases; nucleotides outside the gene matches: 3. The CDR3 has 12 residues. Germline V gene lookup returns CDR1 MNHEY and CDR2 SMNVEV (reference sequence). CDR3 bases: TGTGCCAGCAGTTTCACAGGGGTTGAGCAGTACTTC. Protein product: CASSFTGVEQYF.

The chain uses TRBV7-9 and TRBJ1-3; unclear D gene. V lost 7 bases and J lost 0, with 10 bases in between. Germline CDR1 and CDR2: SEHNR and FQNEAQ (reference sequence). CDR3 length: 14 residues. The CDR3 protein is CASTRTDSGNTIYF. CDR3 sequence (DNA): TGTGCCAGCACCCGAACAGACTCTGGAAACACCATATATTTT.

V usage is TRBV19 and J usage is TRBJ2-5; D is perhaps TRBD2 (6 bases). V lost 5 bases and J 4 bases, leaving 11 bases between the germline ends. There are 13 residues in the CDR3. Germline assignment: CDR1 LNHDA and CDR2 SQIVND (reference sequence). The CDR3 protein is CASSLGGAETQYF. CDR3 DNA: TGTGCCAGTAGTCTTGGCGGGGCAGAGACCCAGTACTTC.

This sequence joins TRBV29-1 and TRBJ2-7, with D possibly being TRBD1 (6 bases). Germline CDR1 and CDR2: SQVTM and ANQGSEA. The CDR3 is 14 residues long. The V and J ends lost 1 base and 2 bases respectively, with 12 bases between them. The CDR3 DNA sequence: TGCAGCGTTGAAGGGAACAGGGAGACCTACGAGCAGTACTTC. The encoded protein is CSVEGNRETYEQYF.

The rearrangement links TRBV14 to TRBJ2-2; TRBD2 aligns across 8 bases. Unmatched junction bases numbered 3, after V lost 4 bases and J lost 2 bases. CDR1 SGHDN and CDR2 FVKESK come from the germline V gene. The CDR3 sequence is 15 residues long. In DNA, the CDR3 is TGTGCCAGCAGCCGACTAGCGCCAAACACCGGGGAGCTGTTTTTT. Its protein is CASSRLAPNTGELFF.

The CDR3 DNA reads TGTGCTAGTGGTTTGTCTCGGGACAGGGCCTCCGAGCAGTACTTC. Its translation: CASGLSRDRASEQYF. V and J are TRBV12-5 and TRBJ2-7, with 9 bases lining up with TRBD1. With 2 bases clipped from V and 6 bases from J, the junction kept 8 bases outside the gene matches. The CDR3 is made up of 15 amino acids. Germline V gene sequence: CDR1 LGHNT, CDR2 FRNRAP. The entire variable domain, with the rest obtained from reference TRBV12-5 and TRBJ2-7, is as follows: DARVTQTPRHKVTEMGQEVTMRCQPILGHNTVFWYRQTMMQGLELLAYFRNRAPLDDSGMPKDRFSAEMPDATLATLKIQPSEPRDSAVYFCASGLSRDRASEQYFGPGTRLTVT.

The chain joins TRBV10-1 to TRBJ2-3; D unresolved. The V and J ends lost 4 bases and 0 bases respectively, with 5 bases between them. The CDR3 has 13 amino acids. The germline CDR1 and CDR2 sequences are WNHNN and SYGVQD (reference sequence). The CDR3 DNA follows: TGCGCCAGCAGTGTACTAAGCACAGATACGCAGTATTTT. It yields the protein CASSVLSTDTQYF.

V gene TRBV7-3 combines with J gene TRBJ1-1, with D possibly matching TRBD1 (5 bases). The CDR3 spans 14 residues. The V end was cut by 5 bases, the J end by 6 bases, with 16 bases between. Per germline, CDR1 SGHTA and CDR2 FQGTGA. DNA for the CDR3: TGTGCCAGCAGCCCCGGGGGATTAAGGGCTGAAGCTTTCTTT. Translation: CASSPGGLRAEAFF.

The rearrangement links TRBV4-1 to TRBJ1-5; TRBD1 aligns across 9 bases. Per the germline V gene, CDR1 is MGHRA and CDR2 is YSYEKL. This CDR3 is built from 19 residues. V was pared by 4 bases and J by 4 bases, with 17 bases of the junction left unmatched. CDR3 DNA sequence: TGCGCCAGCAGCCTCAAGGGGGGACAGGGAAAAATTTTAAATCAGCCCCAGCATTTT. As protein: CASSLKGGQGKILNQPQHF.

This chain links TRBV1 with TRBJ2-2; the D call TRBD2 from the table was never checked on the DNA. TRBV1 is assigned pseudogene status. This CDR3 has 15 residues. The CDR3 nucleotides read TGCACCAGCAGCCAAGGGCGGGAGAGAACCGGGGAGCTGTTTTTT. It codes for CTSSQGRERTGELFF.